Here is one T cell receptor beta chain with its context. No antigen is known for it. This sample is drawn from a study of cytotoxic CD8 clonotypes in ibrutinib-treated CLL. Method: immunoSEQ multiplex PCR; TCRdb's copy keeps in-frame clones and lacks some. The profile shows 110,000 to 150,000 clones, about 76% of them singletons. Study observations and caveats: Sampling time points were not equivalent between sustained-remission and progressing patients.

The germline V and J ends were trimmed by 5 bases and 5 bases, with 14 bases remaining between them. This CDR3 has 14 residues. Germline V gene lookup returns CDR1 SGHVS and CDR2 FQNEAQ. The specimen comprised PBMCs, sampled after 24 months of ibrutinib treatment. The origin of this receptor is a human donor with chronic lymphocytic leukemia. The V and J genes are TRBV7-8 and TRBJ2-3, with D perhaps matching TRBD2 (7 bases). The CDR3 loop reads CASSTRGAGDTQYF. The CDR3 DNA follows: TGTGCCAGCAGCACCCGGGGGGCCGGAGATACGCAGTATTTT.